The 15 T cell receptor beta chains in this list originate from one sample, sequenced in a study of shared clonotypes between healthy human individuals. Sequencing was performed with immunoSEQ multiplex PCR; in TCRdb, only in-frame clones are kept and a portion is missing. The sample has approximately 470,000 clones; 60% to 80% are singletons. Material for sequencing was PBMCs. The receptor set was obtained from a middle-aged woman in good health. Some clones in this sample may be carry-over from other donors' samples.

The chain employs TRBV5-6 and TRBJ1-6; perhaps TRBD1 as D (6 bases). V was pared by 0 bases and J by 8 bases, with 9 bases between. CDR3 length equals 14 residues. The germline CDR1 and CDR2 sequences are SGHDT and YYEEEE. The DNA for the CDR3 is TGTGCCAGCAGCTTGGCGGGGGGCGATTCACCCCTCCACTTT. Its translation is CASSLAGGDSPLHF.

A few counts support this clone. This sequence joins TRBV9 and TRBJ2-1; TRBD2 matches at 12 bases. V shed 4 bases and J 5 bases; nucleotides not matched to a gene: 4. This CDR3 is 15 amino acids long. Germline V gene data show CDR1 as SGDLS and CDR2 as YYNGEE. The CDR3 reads CASSTLAGGDNEQFF. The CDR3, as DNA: TGTGCCAGCAGCACGCTAGCGGGAGGGGACAATGAGCAGTTCTTC.

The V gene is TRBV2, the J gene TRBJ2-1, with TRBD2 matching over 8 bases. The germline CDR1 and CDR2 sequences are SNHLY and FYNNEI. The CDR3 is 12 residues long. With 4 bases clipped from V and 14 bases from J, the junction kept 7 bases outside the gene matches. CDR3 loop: CASSVSGSIKFF. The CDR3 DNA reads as TGTGCCAGCAGTGTAAGCGGGAGTATTAAGTTCTTC.

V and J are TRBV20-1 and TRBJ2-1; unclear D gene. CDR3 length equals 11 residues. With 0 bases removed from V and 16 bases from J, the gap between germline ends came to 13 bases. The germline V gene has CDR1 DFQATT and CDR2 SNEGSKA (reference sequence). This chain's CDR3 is CSARDWAPTFF. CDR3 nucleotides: TGCAGTGCTAGAGATTGGGCGCCGACCTTCTTC.

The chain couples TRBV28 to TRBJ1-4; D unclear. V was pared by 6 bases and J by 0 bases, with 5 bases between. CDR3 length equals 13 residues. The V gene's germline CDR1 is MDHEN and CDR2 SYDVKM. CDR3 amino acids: CASSLATNEKLFF. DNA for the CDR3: TGTGCCAGCAGCCTTGCAACTAATGAAAAACTGTTTTTT.

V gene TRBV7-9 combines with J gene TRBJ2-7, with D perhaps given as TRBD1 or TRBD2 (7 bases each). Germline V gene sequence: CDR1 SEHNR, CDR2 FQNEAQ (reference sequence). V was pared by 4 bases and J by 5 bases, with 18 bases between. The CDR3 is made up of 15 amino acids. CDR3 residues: CASSSEGGGRDEQYF. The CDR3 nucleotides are TGTGCCAGCAGCTCAGAGGGAGGGGGCCGGGACGAGCAGTACTTC.

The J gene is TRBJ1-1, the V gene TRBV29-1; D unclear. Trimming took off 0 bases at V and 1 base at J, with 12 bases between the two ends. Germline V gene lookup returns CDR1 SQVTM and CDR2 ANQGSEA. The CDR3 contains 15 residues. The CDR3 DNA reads TGCAGCGTTGAAGACAGGCCGATAACGAACACTGAAGCTTTCTTT. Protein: CSVEDRPITNTEAFF.

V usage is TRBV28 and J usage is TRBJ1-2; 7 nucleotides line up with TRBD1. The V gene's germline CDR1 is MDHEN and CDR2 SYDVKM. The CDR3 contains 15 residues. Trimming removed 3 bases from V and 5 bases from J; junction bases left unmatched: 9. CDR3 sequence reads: CASSFLRQGQYGYTF. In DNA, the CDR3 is TGTGCCAGCAGTTTCCTCCGACAGGGCCAGTATGGCTACACCTTC.

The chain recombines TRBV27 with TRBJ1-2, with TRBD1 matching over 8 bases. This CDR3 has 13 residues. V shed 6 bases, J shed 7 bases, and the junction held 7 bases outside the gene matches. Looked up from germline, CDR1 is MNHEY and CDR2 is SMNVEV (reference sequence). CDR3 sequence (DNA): TGTGCCAGCAGCCGGGGACAGGTCTCTGGCTACACCTTC. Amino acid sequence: CASSRGQVSGYTF.

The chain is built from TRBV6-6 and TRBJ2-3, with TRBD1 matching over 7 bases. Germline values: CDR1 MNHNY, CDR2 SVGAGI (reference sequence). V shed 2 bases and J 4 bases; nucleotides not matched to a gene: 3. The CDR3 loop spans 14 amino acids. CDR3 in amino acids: CASSYGTDSDTQYF. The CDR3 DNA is TGTGCCAGCAGTTACGGGACAGACTCAGATACGCAGTATTTT.

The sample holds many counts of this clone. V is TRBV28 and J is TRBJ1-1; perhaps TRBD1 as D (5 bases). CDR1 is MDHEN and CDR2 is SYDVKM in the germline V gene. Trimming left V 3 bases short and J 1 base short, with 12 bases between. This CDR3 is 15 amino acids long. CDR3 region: CASSFWGRTNTEAFF. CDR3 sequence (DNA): TGTGCCAGCAGTTTCTGGGGACGGACGAACACTGAAGCTTTCTTT.

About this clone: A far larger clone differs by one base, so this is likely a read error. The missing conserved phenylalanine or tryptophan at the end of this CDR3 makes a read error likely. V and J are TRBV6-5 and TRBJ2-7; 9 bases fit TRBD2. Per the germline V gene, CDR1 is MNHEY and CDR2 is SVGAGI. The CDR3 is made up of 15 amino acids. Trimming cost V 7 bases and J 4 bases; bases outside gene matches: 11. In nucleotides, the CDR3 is TGTGCCAGCAATCCAGCGGGAGGACTGACATACGAGCAGTACCTC. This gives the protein CASNPAGGLTYEQYL.

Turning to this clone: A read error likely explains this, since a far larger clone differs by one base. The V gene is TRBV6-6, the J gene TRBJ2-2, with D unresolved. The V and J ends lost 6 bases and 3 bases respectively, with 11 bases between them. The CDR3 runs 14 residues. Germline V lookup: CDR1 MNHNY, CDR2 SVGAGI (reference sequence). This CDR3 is CASRSRTDTGELFF. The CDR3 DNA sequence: TGTGCCAGCAGGTCAAGGACGGACACCGGGGAGCTGTTTTTT.

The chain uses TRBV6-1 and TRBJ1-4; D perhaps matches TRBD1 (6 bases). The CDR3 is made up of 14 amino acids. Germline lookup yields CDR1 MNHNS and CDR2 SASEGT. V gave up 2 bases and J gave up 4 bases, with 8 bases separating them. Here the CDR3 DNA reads TGTGCCAGCAGTGAAAACAGGGTTAATGAAAAACTGTTTTTT. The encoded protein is CASSENRVNEKLFF.

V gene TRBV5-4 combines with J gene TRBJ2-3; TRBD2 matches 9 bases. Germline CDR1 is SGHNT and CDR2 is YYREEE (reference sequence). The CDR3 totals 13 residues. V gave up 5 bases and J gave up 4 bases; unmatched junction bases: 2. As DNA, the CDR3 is TGTGCCAGCAGGACTAGCGGCTCAGATACGCAGTATTTT. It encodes CASRTSGSDTQYF.